Each of the 32 T cell receptor beta chains below was sequenced from the same sample in a study of cytomegalovirus exposure and HLA in healthy donors. TCRdb's copy holds only in-frame clones and misses some; the assay was immunoSEQ multiplex PCR. The data show 260,000 or so clones, with more than 75% seen just once and approximately 0.95% held by the top ten. Sequenced: PBMCs. All receptors come from a woman between 18 and 29 years old in good health and CMV-seronegative.

This clone was counted once. The chain joins TRBV28 to TRBJ2-4, with a weak D call TRBD2 (5 bases). This CDR3 has 16 residues. With 4 bases removed from V and 1 base from J, the gap between germline ends came to 14 bases. Germline V gives CDR1 MDHEN, CDR2 SYDVKM. The CDR3 region has the DNA TGTGCCAGCAGTTCAGACTCGACGGGGGCCAAAAACATTCAGTACTTC. Protein: CASSSDSTGAKNIQYF.

The V gene is TRBV28, the J gene TRBJ2-1; 7 bases map to TRBD2. The CDR3 loop spans 15 amino acids. The J segment lost 3 bases and the V segment lost 6 bases, leaving 8 bases of the junction unmatched. Per the germline V gene, CDR1 is MDHEN and CDR2 is SYDVKM. The CDR3 DNA reads as TGTGCCAGCAGAAAAGCGGGGCTCAACTACAATGAGCAGTTCTTC. It encodes CASRKAGLNYNEQFF.

The chain combines TRBV2 with TRBJ1-4; 7 bases are a match to TRBD1. CDR1 and CDR2 from the germline V gene are SNHLY and FYNNEI. The CDR3 spans 16 residues. V shed 6 bases, J shed 8 bases, and the junction held 15 bases outside the gene matches. CDR3 nucleotides: TGTGCCAGCAGAGGAATCGGGACAGATGTTGGGGAAAAACTGTTTTTT. Translating gives CASRGIGTDVGEKLFF.

This chain uses TRBV28 with TRBJ2-7; 7 nucleotides line up with TRBD1. Losses at the gene ends were 5 bases for V and 3 bases for J; bases not matched to a gene: 4. Germline CDR1 and CDR2: MDHEN and SYDVKM. The CDR3 extends over 13 amino acids. The CDR3 sequence: CASSATGVYEQYF. The CDR3 DNA reads as TGTGCCAGCAGTGCTACAGGGGTCTACGAGCAGTACTTC.

This clone appeared once. V is TRBV28 and J is TRBJ1-5, with 10 bases aligning to TRBD1. There are 20 residues in the CDR3. Germline V gene sequence: CDR1 MDHEN, CDR2 SYDVKM. The ends lost 5 bases at V and 3 bases at J; junction bases unmatched: 19. In nucleotides, the CDR3 is TGTGCCAGCAGTCGTTCTCTATCCGCGACAGACAGGGGGCTCAATCAGCCCCAGCATTTT. Translated, it gives CASSRSLSATDRGLNQPQHF.

This clone was observed a handful of times. The chain carries TRBV19 and TRBJ1-4; D is unclear. This CDR3 spans 14 amino acids. Looked up from germline, CDR1 is LNHDA and CDR2 is SQIVND (reference sequence). Trimming removed 7 bases at V and 5 bases at J, with 14 bases between. CDR3 DNA: TGTGCCAGTAAGTCGAGAGGAACGAATGAAAAACTGTTTTTT. This codes for CASKSRGTNEKLFF.

The rearrangement uses TRBV5-1 and TRBJ2-1; 7 nucleotides align to TRBD1. This CDR3 spans 16 amino acids. Germline trimming cut 4 bases from V and 3 bases from J; bases unmatched to any gene: 10. The germline CDR1 and CDR2 sequences are SGHRS and YFSETQ. The CDR3 coding sequence is TGCGCCAGCAGCAATTTCGGGACAGACGTCTACAATGAGCAGTTCTTC. It is translated as CASSNFGTDVYNEQFF.

The chain links TRBV10-1 to TRBJ1-2, with a possible D match to TRBD1 (6 bases). The CDR3 is 14 amino acids. Germline CDR1 is WNHNN and CDR2 is SYGVQD (reference sequence). V was trimmed by 3 bases and J by 7 bases, leaving 15 bases between them. This CDR3 is CASSEGGAHFGYTF. In nucleotides, the CDR3 is TGCGCCAGCAGTGAAGGGGGGGCGCATTTTGGCTACACCTTC.

The V gene is TRBV2, the J gene TRBJ1-1; D gene uncertain. The CDR3 contains 11 residues. Looked up from germline, CDR1 is SNHLY and CDR2 is FYNNEI. V lost 1 base, J lost 10 bases, and 7 bases lay in between. The CDR3 coding sequence is TGTGCCAGCAGTGAAGTCGCAGGAGCTTTCTTT. It encodes CASSEVAGAFF.

J is TRBJ1-1 and V is TRBV27, with 7 bases identical to TRBD1. V dropped 6 bases and J dropped 7; count of bases not matched to a gene: 8. CDR1 and CDR2 (germline): MNHEY, SMNVEV (reference sequence). This CDR3 contains 13 residues. CDR3 DNA: TGTGCCAGCAGACCAGGGGGGATACGTGAAGCTTTCTTT. Translating gives CASRPGGIREAFF.

The J gene is TRBJ1-1, the V gene TRBV5-1; 7 positions agree with TRBD1. The CDR3 sequence is 17 residues long. Germline V gives CDR1 SGHRS, CDR2 YFSETQ. Losses at the gene ends were 0 bases for V and 1 base for J; bases not matched to a gene: 9. The CDR3 coding sequence is TGCGCCAGCAGCTTGGTAGGGGGCAGATCAGGGAACACTGAAGCTTTCTTT. Translation gives CASSLVGGRSGNTEAFF.

The chain combines TRBV7-6 with TRBJ2-7; TRBD1 aligns across 7 bases. This CDR3 has 14 amino acids. V shed 6 bases and J 0 bases; nucleotides not matched to a gene: 5. Germline CDR1 reads SGHVS; CDR2 reads FNYEAQ. In nucleotides, the CDR3 is TGTGCCAGCAGTATCACAGGGGACTCCTACGAGCAGTACTTC. The encoded protein is CASSITGDSYEQYF.

This sequence joins TRBV28 and TRBJ1-6, with TRBD1 identical over 7 bases. Trimming removed 2 bases from V and 6 bases from J; junction bases left unmatched: 7. The length of the CDR3 is 16 residues. In germline, CDR1 is MDHEN, CDR2 SYDVKM. CDR3 DNA: TGTGCCAGCAGTTTACTCCGGGACAGAGGTAATTCACCCCTCCACTTT. Translated, it gives CASSLLRDRGNSPLHF.

The J gene is TRBJ2-7, the V gene TRBV28, with 7 bases lining up with TRBD2. This CDR3 region has 17 residues. In germline, CDR1 is MDHEN, CDR2 SYDVKM. The J segment lost 1 base and the V segment lost 2 bases, leaving 11 bases of the junction unmatched. CDR3 in amino acids: CASSLMVASGASYEQYF. The CDR3 coding sequence is TGTGCCAGCAGTTTAATGGTGGCTAGCGGCGCTTCCTACGAGCAGTACTTC.

The J gene is TRBJ1-4, the V gene TRBV2; D is ambiguous. The CDR3 has 13 amino acids. Germline V gives CDR1 SNHLY, CDR2 FYNNEI. The V end lost 7 bases, the J end lost 14 bases, and 20 bases lay between the germline ends. The CDR3 protein is CASTSRESNGLFF. In nucleotides, the CDR3 is TGTGCCAGCACCTCCCGGGAGAGTAACGGTCTGTTTTTT.

This chain links TRBV5-1 with TRBJ2-7; 11 bases fit TRBD2. This CDR3 has 15 amino acids. Losses at the gene ends were 4 bases for V and 2 bases for J; bases not matched to a gene: 5. Germline values: CDR1 SGHRS, CDR2 YFSETQ. CDR3 loop: CASSVGLAETYEQYF. CDR3 in DNA: TGCGCCAGCAGCGTGGGACTAGCGGAAACCTACGAGCAGTACTTC.

The chain links TRBV27 to TRBJ1-2; D possibly corresponds to TRBD1 (5 bases). CDR3 length: 14 residues. V lost 5 bases to trimming and J lost 4 bases, with 14 bases between them. Germline lookup yields CDR1 MNHEY and CDR2 SMNVEV (reference sequence). CDR3 DNA sequence: TGTGCCAGCAGTGGGCAGGGCACCCTCTATGGCTACACCTTC. This encodes CASSGQGTLYGYTF.

The J gene is TRBJ2-7, the V gene TRBV7-8, with 8 bases identical to TRBD1. Per germline, CDR1 SGHVS and CDR2 FQNEAQ. This CDR3 comprises 15 residues. V was clipped by 5 bases and J by 1 base; unmatched bases: 7. The CDR3 loop reads CASSPLDRASYEQYF. The CDR3 DNA follows: TGTGCCAGCAGCCCTTTGGACAGGGCTTCCTACGAGCAGTACTTC.

This chain links TRBV5-8 with TRBJ2-7; D call uncertain. The CDR3 loop spans 14 amino acids. Trimming pared 0 bases from V and 6 bases from J, leaving 13 bases between. Germline loops: CDR1 SGHTS, CDR2 YDEGEE. For the CDR3, the DNA is TGTGCCAGCAGCTTGGCCCCTAGATCGGCCGAGCAGTACTTC. Amino acid sequence: CASSLAPRSAEQYF.

The V gene is TRBV6-6, the J gene TRBJ1-3, with 9 bases lining up with TRBD1. CDR3 length equals 14 residues. V lost 7 bases to trimming and J lost 3 bases; unmatched junction nucleotides: 4. Germline V gene sequence: CDR1 MNHNY, CDR2 SVGAGI (reference sequence). CDR3 coding DNA: TGTGCCAGCATGACAGGGGGTGGTGGAAACACCATATATTTT. Amino acids: CASMTGGGGNTIYF.

This sequence joins TRBV10-3 and TRBJ2-7, with D perhaps TRBD1 (5 bases). V was trimmed by 3 bases and J by 2 bases, leaving 11 bases between them. This CDR3 has 14 amino acids. Germline V CDR1 and CDR2: ENHRY, SYGVKD. CDR3 DNA: TGTGCCATCAGTGACCAGGGTTTCACCTACGAGCAGTACTTC. It is translated as CAISDQGFTYEQYF.

V gene TRBV7-9 combines with J gene TRBJ2-7; 7 bases map to TRBD1. The V gene's germline CDR1 is SEHNR and CDR2 FQNEAQ (reference sequence). This CDR3 is 14 amino acids long. V lost 1 base and J lost 5; bases outside the gene matches: 5. The DNA of the CDR3 is TGTGCCAGCAGCTTAGTTGGGACAGTCCACGAGCAGTACTTC. Translated: CASSLVGTVHEQYF.

This chain connects TRBV29-1 to TRBJ2-1; 7 bases are a match to TRBD2. The germline CDR1 and CDR2 sequences are SQVTM and ANQGSEA. The CDR3 loop spans 14 amino acids. V lost 6 bases to trimming and J lost 4 bases; unmatched junction nucleotides: 9. The CDR3 DNA reads as TGCAGCGTCAACTGGGGGGGTGGATACAATGAGCAGTTCTTC. Its protein product is CSVNWGGGYNEQFF.

This rearrangement joins TRBV9 to TRBJ2-2; the D gene is possibly TRBD1 (5 bases). V lost 0 bases, J lost 4 bases, and 10 bases lay in between. The CDR3 loop spans 15 amino acids. Germline V gene sequence: CDR1 SGDLS, CDR2 YYNGEE. The CDR3 sequence: CASSVVARGTGELFF. The CDR3 DNA reads as TGTGCCAGCAGCGTAGTGGCAAGGGGCACCGGGGAGCTGTTTTTT. Together with reference TRBV9 and TRBJ2-2, the CDR3 gives the full variable domain: DSGVTQTPKHLITATGQRVTLRCSPRSGDLSVYWYQQSLDQGLQFLIQYYNGEERAKGNILERFSAQQFPDLHSELNLSSLELGDSALYFCASSVVARGTGELFFGEGSRLTVL.

The chain has TRBV27 and TRBJ2-7; D is perhaps TRBD2 (5 bases). Germline CDR1 is MNHEY and CDR2 is SMNVEV (reference sequence). Deletions cut 2 bases from V and 2 bases from J, with 10 bases between. The CDR3 totals 14 residues. DNA for the CDR3: TGTGCCAGCAGTTTACGGCCGGGGACCTACGAGCAGTACTTC. Its translation: CASSLRPGTYEQYF.

This sequence joins TRBV2 and TRBJ2-1, with a tentative D call TRBD2 (5 bases). Trimming pared 6 bases from V and 3 bases from J, leaving 9 bases between. This CDR3 comprises 13 residues. Germline CDR1 reads SNHLY; CDR2 reads FYNNEI. This chain's CDR3 is CASSAGDYNEQFF. In DNA form, the CDR3 reads TGTGCCAGCAGCGCCGGGGACTACAATGAGCAGTTCTTC.

The chain couples TRBV6-5 to TRBJ1-2; 7 bases are a match to TRBD1. The J segment lost 4 bases and the V segment lost 0 bases, leaving 5 bases of the junction unmatched. CDR1 and CDR2 (germline): MNHEY, SVGAGI. The CDR3 sequence is 15 residues long. The CDR3 sequence: CASSYSAGQLYGYTF. CDR3 bases: TGTGCCAGCAGTTACTCCGCGGGACAGCTCTATGGCTACACCTTC.

This chain uses TRBV6-1 with TRBJ1-2; D is perhaps TRBD1 (6 bases). The CDR3 has 16 amino acids. Trimming removed 2 bases at V and 3 bases at J, with 16 bases between. Germline V gene sequence: CDR1 MNHNS, CDR2 SASEGT. Here the CDR3 reads CASSELAGAIDYGYTF. For the CDR3, the DNA is TGTGCCAGCAGTGAATTGGCAGGGGCGATAGACTATGGCTACACCTTC.

The chain employs TRBV7-2 and TRBJ2-7, with D unresolved. Trimming left V 5 bases short and J 3 bases short, with 8 bases between. The CDR3 totals 12 residues. CDR1 is SGHTA and CDR2 is FQGNSA in the germline V gene. CDR3 in DNA: TGTGCCAGCAGCAACTCGGGCTACGAGCAGTACTTC. This sequence encodes CASSNSGYEQYF.

V and J are TRBV7-9 and TRBJ1-1; D is perhaps TRBD1 (6 bases). Deletions cut 2 bases from V and 2 bases from J, with 12 bases between. Germline lookup yields CDR1 SEHNR and CDR2 FQNEAQ (reference sequence). The CDR3 sequence is 15 residues long. CDR3 in DNA: TGTGCCAGCAGCTTACGAGGACAGCGTAACACTGAAGCTTTCTTT. Translating gives CASSLRGQRNTEAFF.

The chain recombines TRBV28 with TRBJ1-1; D is unresolved. Trimming cost V 6 bases and J 0 bases, with 11 bases left between them. The CDR3 has 14 residues. Germline assignment: CDR1 MDHEN and CDR2 SYDVKM. Here the CDR3 DNA reads TGTGCCAGCAGCCGGAGGGCAGTGAACACTGAAGCTTTCTTT. Translating it yields CASSRRAVNTEAFF.

The chain joins TRBV28 to TRBJ1-4; no reliable D call. Germline assignment: CDR1 MDHEN and CDR2 SYDVKM. Trimming left V 5 bases short and J 1 base short, with 11 bases between. This CDR3 comprises 15 residues. Here the CDR3 DNA reads TGTGCCAGCAGTCCACAGACAAGAACTAATGAAAAACTGTTTTTT. Its protein is CASSPQTRTNEKLFF. Filled out from reference TRBV28 and TRBJ1-4, the complete variable domain reads DVKVTQSSRYLVKRTGEKVFLECVQDMDHENMFWYRQDPGLGLRLIYFSYDVKMKEKGDIPEGYSVSREKKERFSLILESASTNQTSMYLCASSPQTRTNEKLFFGSGTQLSVL.